This TCR beta chain was recorded in a study of T cells in Graves' hyperthyroidism and ophthalmopathy. Study-wide context: Peripheral blood samples were taken at initial diagnosis, prior to any treatment.

This clonotype was detected many times. Exclusion of patients followed from uncontrolled infection, other autoimmune disease, pregnancy or lactation. Losses at the gene ends were 9 bases for V and 4 bases for J; bases not matched to a gene: 8. CDR1 and CDR2 (germline): LNHDA, SQIVND (reference sequence). This CDR3 has 14 residues. Amplification yielded TCR beta CDR3 regions, with RNA transcripts as the source. The HTBI primer set served for first-round RT-PCR of the TCR CDR3. A single record per CDR3 protein comes from TCRdb applying MiXCR to the multiplex PCR reads. Here the sample spans 600,000 or so distinct CDR3 sequences, around 15% being singletons.

The chain joins TRBV19 to TRBJ2-7; TRBD1 matches 11 bases. The TCR sequence derives from a woman in her thirties with Graves' hyperthyroidism. The sequenced sample was blood. The CDR3 DNA reads TGTGCCAGCAGCCCCGGACAGGGGGCGTACGAGCAGTACTTC. As protein: CASSPGQGAYEQYF.